This TCR beta chain was identified in a study of shared clonotypes between healthy human individuals. Germline V CDR1 and CDR2: MNHEY, SMNVEV (reference sequence). V shed 2 bases and J shed 0 bases, with 8 bases lying between them. This CDR3 has 15 residues. Measured with immunoSEQ multiplex PCR; TCRdb has only the in-frame clones, and not every one. The sample lists approximately 720,000 clones; roughly 70% were seen once. The material sequenced was memory CD4+ T cells sorted from blood. Specified subset: CD45RA-negative fraction. The chain links TRBV27 to TRBJ1-5, with D hard to call. The clonotype comes from a woman between 25 and 40 years old in good health. The CDR3: CASSLSQTSNQPQHF. The CDR3 nucleotides are TGTGCCAGCAGTTTAAGTCAGACTAGCAATCAGCCCCAGCATTTT.